This T cell receptor beta chain appears in the sequencing data of a study of T cells in Graves' hyperthyroidism and ophthalmopathy. TCR beta CDR3 regions were amplified from RNA transcripts. Carried out on the TCR CDR3, a first-round RT-PCR used the HTBI primer set. Using its own MiXCR run on the multiplex PCR reads, TCRdb lists one record per CDR3 protein. The sample carries about 410,000 distinct CDR3 sequences, around 15% recorded once. With regard to this clonotype: At one of its ends the junction is not consistent with the germline gene, which may arise from a read error.

The CDR3 has 16 residues. CDR1 is SEHNR and CDR2 is FQNEAQ in the germline V gene (reference sequence). The chain joins TRBV7-9 to TRBJ2-2; 9 bases are a match to TRBD1. The sequencing input was blood. This sequence originates from a young woman with Graves' ophthalmopathy. The CDR3 nucleotides are TGTGCCGGCAGCTTAGTAGGGACAGGGCCCACCGGGGAGCTGTTTTTT. Translating gives CAGSLVGTGPTGELFF.